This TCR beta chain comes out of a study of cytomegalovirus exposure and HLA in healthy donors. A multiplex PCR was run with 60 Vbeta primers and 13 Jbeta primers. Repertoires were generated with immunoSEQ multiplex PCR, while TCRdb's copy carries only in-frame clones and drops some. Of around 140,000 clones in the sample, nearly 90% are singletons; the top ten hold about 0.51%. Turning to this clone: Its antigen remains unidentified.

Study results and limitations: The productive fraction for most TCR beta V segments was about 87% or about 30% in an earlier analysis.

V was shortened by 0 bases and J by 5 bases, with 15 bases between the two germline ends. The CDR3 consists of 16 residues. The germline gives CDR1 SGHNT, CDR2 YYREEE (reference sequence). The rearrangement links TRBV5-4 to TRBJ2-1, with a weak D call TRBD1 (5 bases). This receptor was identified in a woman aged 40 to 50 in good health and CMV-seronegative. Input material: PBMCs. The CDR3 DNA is TGTGCCAGCAGCTTGGCGCAGGGCCGGAATGACAATGAGCAGTTCTTC. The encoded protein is CASSLAQGRNDNEQFF.